One sample yielded the 7 T cell receptor beta chains listed below, sequenced in a study of T cell responses to AZD1222 COVID-19 vaccine. Generated by immunoSEQ multiplex PCR, the TCRdb table keeps only in-frame clones and is missing some. This sample carries around 100,000 clones, roughly 88% of them seen once, and the ten largest clones take around 9%. The sequenced sample was peripheral blood, obtained on day 0 of AZD1222 vaccination. The receptor source for this set is an adult in good health.

The V call is TRBV30, the J call TRBJ1-2, with a weak D call TRBD1 (6 bases). V gave up 4 bases and J gave up 4 bases, with 13 bases separating them. Germline-derived CDR1 and CDR2 are GTSNPN and SVGIG (reference sequence). This CDR3 spans 13 amino acids. This chain's CDR3 is CAWTAGDVYGYTF. CDR3 nucleotides: TGTGCCTGGACGGCAGGGGATGTCTATGGCTACACCTTC.

The J gene is TRBJ2-1, the V gene TRBV27, with 8 bases aligning to TRBD2. Germline V gene sequence: CDR1 MNHEY, CDR2 SMNVEV (reference sequence). Unmatched junction bases numbered 2, after V lost 4 bases and J lost 0 bases. The CDR3 consists of 15 residues. The CDR3 DNA reads TGTGCCAGCAGTTGGAGCGGGAGCTCCTACAATGAGCAGTTCTTC. It encodes CASSWSGSSYNEQFF.

V gene TRBV5-4 combines with J gene TRBJ2-3; D unclear. Germline V lookup: CDR1 SGHNT, CDR2 YYREEE (reference sequence). The CDR3 length is 14 residues. V was pared by 1 base and J by 2 bases, with 8 bases between. The CDR3 DNA reads as TGTGCCAGCAGCTTGAGCCAGGACACAGATACGCAGTATTTT. Residues: CASSLSQDTDTQYF.

This chain connects TRBV9 to TRBJ1-6, with a tentative D call TRBD1 (5 bases). The CDR3 contains 14 residues. Germline-derived CDR1 and CDR2 are SGDLS and YYNGEE. With 2 bases removed from V and 8 bases from J, the gap between germline ends came to 11 bases. The CDR3 region is CASSVRDGYSPLHF. CDR3 nucleotides: TGTGCCAGCAGCGTGCGGGACGGTTATTCACCCCTCCACTTT.

The J gene is TRBJ1-4, the V gene TRBV5-1; 7 bases agree with TRBD1. J lost 5 bases, V lost 4 bases, and 5 bases had no gene match. From germline, CDR1 is SGHRS and CDR2 YFSETQ. This CDR3 is 14 amino acids long. CDR3 DNA: TGCGCCAGCAGCCCCACAGGGGTCAATGAAAAACTGTTTTTT. It specifies CASSPTGVNEKLFF.

This chain uses TRBV19 with TRBJ2-1; 13 bases match TRBD2. Unmatched junction bases numbered 2, after V lost 6 bases and J lost 3 bases. The CDR3 sequence is 15 residues long. The germline CDR1 and CDR2 sequences are LNHDA and SQIVND (reference sequence). CDR3 coding DNA: TGTGCCAGTAGACTAGCGGGGGGGGACTACAATGAGCAGTTCTTC. It yields the protein CASRLAGGDYNEQFF.

The chain has TRBV24-1 and TRBJ2-2, with TRBD2 matching over 11 bases. CDR3 size: 17 residues. V was clipped by 4 bases and J by 3 bases; unmatched bases: 6. Germline-derived CDR1 and CDR2 are KGHDR and SFDVKD. Here the CDR3 reads CATSDPGTSGYTGELFF. The CDR3 DNA sequence: TGTGCCACCAGTGACCCGGGGACTAGCGGATACACCGGGGAGCTGTTTTTT.